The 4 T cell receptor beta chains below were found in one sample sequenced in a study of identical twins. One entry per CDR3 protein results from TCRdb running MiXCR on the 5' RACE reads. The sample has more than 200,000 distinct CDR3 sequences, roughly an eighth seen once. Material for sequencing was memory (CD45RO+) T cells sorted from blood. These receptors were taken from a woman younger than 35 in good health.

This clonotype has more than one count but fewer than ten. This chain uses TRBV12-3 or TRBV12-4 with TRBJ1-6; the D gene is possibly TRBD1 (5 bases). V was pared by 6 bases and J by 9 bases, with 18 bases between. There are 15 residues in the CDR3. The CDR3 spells CASRTRVGAGSPLHF. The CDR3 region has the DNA TGTGCCAGCAGAACCAGGGTTGGGGCGGGTTCACCCCTCCACTTT.

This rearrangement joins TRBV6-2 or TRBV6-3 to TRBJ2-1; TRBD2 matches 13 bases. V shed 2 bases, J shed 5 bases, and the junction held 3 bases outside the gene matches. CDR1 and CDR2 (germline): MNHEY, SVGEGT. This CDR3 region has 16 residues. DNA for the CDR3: TGTGCCAGCAGTTACAGGGGACTAGCGGGGAACAATGAGCAGTTCTTC. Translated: CASSYRGLAGNNEQFF.

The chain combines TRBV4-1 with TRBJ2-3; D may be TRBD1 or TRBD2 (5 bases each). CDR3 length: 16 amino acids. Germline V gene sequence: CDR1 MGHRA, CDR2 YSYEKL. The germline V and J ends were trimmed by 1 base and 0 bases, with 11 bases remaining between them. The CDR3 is CASSQAGRLSTDTQYF. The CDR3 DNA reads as TGCGCCAGCAGCCAAGCGGGACGCCTCAGCACAGATACGCAGTATTTT.

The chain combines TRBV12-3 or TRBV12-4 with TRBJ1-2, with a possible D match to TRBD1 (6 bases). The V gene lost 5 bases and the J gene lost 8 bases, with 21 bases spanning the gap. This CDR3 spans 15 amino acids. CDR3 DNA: TGTGCCAGCAGTCCCGCGGGCAGGGGAGGAAGGGGCTACACCTTC. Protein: CASSPAGRGGRGYTF.